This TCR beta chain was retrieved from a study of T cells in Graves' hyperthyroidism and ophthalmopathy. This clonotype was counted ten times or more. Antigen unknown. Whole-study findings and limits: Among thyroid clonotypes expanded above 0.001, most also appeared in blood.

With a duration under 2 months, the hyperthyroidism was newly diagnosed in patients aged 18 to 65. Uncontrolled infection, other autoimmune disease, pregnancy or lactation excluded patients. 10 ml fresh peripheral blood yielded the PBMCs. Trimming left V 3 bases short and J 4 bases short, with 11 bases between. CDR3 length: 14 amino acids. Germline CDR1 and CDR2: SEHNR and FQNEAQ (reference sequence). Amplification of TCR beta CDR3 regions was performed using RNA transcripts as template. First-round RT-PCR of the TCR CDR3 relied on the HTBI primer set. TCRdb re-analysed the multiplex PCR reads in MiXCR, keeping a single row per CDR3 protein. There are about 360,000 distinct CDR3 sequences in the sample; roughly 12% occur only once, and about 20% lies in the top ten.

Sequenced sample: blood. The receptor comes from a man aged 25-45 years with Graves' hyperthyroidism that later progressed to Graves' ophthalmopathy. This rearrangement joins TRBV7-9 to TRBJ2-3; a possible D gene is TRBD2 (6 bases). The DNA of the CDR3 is TGTGCCAGCAGCTTTGCGGGGTCGGCAGATACGCAGTATTTT. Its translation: CASSFAGSADTQYF.